The 9 T cell receptor beta chains listed next were all sequenced from one sample in a study of vaccination and CD4 T cells after COVID-19. Cultured CD4+ T cells had their DNA profiled by the Oncomine TCR Beta short-read assay. TCRdb itself ran the PCR reads through MiXCR, one entry per CDR3 protein. Among about 7,400 distinct CDR3 sequences, around 50% were seen once, and the ten largest hold more than 15%. Which antigens these TCRs recognize remains unknown. The treatment denotes: approximately nine-day PBMC culture with coronavirus spike peptide pools or control peptides (ViraFEST assay). During the years 2011-2018, before the COVID-19 pandemic, the unexposed donor's CD4+ T cells were collected. Sequencing was performed on CD4+ T cells from blood, cultured in vitro. The receptors stem from a human donor in good health.

This clonotype has a handful of counts. The CDR3 DNA sequence: TGTGCCACCTTTCCGGGACAGGGGGCGAGTGGCTACACCTTC. Translated, it gives CATFPGQGASGYTF. The chain employs TRBV19 and TRBJ1-2; 12 bases align to TRBD1. Per the germline V gene, CDR1 is LNHDA and CDR2 is SQIVND (reference sequence). This CDR3 contains 14 residues. V dropped 10 bases and J dropped 7; count of bases not matched to a gene: 10.

This chain joins TRBV7-2 and TRBJ2-3; D is uncertain. This CDR3 is 15 amino acids long. Trimming shortened V by 3 bases and J by 1 base, and 11 bases separated the two germline ends. Germline CDR1 is SGHTA and CDR2 is FQGNSA. The CDR3 DNA sequence: TGTGCCAGCAGCTTGGATGGGCCTCGCACAGATACGCAGTATTTT. Translating it yields CASSLDGPRTDTQYF. The full variable domain, rest sourced from reference TRBV7-2 and TRBJ2-3, is GAGVSQSPSNKVTEKGKDVELRCDPISGHTALYWYRQSLGQGLEFLIYFQGNSAPDKSGLPSDRFSAERTGGSVSTLTIQRTQQEDSAVYLCASSLDGPRTDTQYFGPGTRLTVL.

This rearrangement joins TRBV20-1 to TRBJ1-5, with D possibly matching TRBD1 (6 bases). CDR3 length equals 15 residues. Trimming took off 0 bases at V and 0 bases at J, with 9 bases between the two ends. Germline V CDR1 and CDR2: DFQATT, SNEGSKA (reference sequence). CDR3 nucleotides: TGCAGTGCTAGAGATCAGGGGTTTAGCAATCAGCCCCAGCATTTT. As protein: CSARDQGFSNQPQHF.

The chain joins TRBV19 to TRBJ1-2, with D uncertain. V was pared by 10 bases and J by 0 bases, with 9 bases between. Germline V CDR1 and CDR2: LNHDA, SQIVND (reference sequence). The CDR3 has 12 amino acids. CDR3 protein: CATLRANYGYTF. The CDR3 DNA follows: TGTGCCACCCTCAGAGCTAACTATGGCTACACCTTC.

The rearrangement joins TRBV19 to TRBJ1-1, with TRBD1 as a possible D gene (6 bases). CDR3 length equals 16 residues. V was trimmed by 5 bases and J by 0 bases, leaving 16 bases between them. Germline CDR1 is LNHDA and CDR2 is SQIVND (reference sequence). The CDR3 DNA is TGTGCCAGTAGTTCAAGTGTGGGGGCGATGAACACTGAAGCTTTCTTT. Translating it yields CASSSSVGAMNTEAFF.

There are a few counts of this clonotype. This chain connects TRBV6-2 or TRBV6-3 to TRBJ1-5, with D maybe TRBD1 (5 bases). In germline, CDR1 is MNHEY, CDR2 SVGEGT. The CDR3 has 12 amino acids. V lost 8 bases, J lost 6 bases, and 11 bases lay in between. The CDR3, as DNA: TGTGCCAGCCGAGACAGTAGTCAGCCCCAGCATTTT. This codes for CASRDSSQPQHF.

The chain joins TRBV20-1 to TRBJ2-5, with D perhaps assigned TRBD1 or TRBD2 (5 bases each). This CDR3 contains 12 residues. CDR1 DFQATT and CDR2 SNEGSKA come from the germline V gene (reference sequence). V dropped 2 bases and J dropped 5 bases, with 9 bases sitting between them. CDR3 in amino acids: CSARTGAETQYF. CDR3 DNA sequence: TGCAGTGCTAGAACCGGGGCGGAGACCCAGTACTTC.

This clonotype rates as medium-sized. The V call is TRBV20-1, the J call TRBJ2-7; D might be TRBD2 (6 bases). The germline gives CDR1 DFQATT, CDR2 SNEGSKA (reference sequence). V lost 2 bases and J 0 bases, leaving 8 bases between the germline ends. The CDR3 totals 13 residues. In nucleotides, the CDR3 is TGCAGTGCTAGATCCGGGAGCTCCTACGAGCAGTACTTC. Its translation: CSARSGSSYEQYF.

The chain combines TRBV2 with TRBJ2-4, with D hard to call. With 2 bases removed from V and 7 bases from J, the gap between germline ends came to 15 bases. Germline CDR1 is SNHLY and CDR2 is FYNNEI. CDR3 length: 15 amino acids. The CDR3: CASSESRTVRNIQYF. DNA for the CDR3: TGTGCCAGCAGTGAATCCCGAACGGTTCGGAACATTCAGTACTTC. Full variable domain (missing parts from reference TRBV2 and TRBJ2-4): EPEVTQTPSHQVTQMGQEVILRCVPISNHLYFYWYRQILGQKVEFLVSFYNNEISEKSEIFDDQFSVERPDGSNFTLKIRSTKLEDSAMYFCASSESRTVRNIQYFGAGTRLSVL.